This entry concerns a single T cell receptor (beta chain). Its antigen is still unknown. Other DNA sequences within the sample encode an identical CDR3. V lost 2 bases and J lost 7, with 14 bases in between. Germline V gene sequence: CDR1 MDHEN, CDR2 SYDVKM. There are 14 residues in the CDR3. The sample belongs to a study of T cells in localized non-small cell lung cancer. Regarding the study as a whole: Among the tissues sampled, uninvolved adjacent lung had the highest T cell clonality, above tumor. There was an association of higher blood T cell density with longer overall survival.

Libraries were prepared by immunoSEQ multiplex PCR; TCRdb keeps only in-frame clonotypes and omits some of them. This table holds fewer than 35,000 clones, roughly 94% found once. The chain links TRBV28 to TRBJ2-5; weak D call: TRBD1 (6 bases). Material: peripheral blood, obtained before any cancer treatment. The TCR sequence derives from a woman aged 35 to 75 with stage I lung adenocarcinoma. CDR3 residues: CASSLSSAQGTQYF. The CDR3 nucleotides are TGTGCCAGCAGTTTAAGTTCCGCACAGGGGACCCAGTACTTC.